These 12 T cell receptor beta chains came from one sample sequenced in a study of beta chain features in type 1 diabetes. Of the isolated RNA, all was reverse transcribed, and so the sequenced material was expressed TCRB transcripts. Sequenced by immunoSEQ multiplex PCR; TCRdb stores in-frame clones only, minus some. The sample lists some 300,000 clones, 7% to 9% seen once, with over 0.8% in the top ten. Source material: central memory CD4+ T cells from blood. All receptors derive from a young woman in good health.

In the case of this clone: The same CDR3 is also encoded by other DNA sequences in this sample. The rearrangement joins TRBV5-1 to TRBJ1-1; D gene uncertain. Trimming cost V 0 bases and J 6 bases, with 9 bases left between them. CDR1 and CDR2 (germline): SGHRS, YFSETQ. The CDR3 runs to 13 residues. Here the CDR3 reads CASSLGRSSEAFF. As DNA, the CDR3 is TGCGCCAGCAGCTTGGGGCGTTCTTCTGAAGCTTTCTTT.

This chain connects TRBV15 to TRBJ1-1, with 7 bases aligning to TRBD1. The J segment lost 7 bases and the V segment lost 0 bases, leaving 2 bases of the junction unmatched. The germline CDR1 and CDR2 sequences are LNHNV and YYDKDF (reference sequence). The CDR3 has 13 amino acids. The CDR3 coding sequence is TGTGCCACCAGCAGAGATCGGGACAGTGAAGCTTTCTTT. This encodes CATSRDRDSEAFF.

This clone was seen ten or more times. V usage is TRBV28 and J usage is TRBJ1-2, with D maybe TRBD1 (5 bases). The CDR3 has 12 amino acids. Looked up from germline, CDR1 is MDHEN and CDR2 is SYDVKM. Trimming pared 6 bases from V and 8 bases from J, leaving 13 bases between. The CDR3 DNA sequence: TGTGCCAGCAGCCAGGGTTTAGAAGGCTACACCTTC. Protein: CASSQGLEGYTF.

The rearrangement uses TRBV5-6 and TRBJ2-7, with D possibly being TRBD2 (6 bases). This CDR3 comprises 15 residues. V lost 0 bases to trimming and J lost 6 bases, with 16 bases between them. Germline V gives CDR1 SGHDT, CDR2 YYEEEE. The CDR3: CASSLALRGGREQYV. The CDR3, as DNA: TGTGCCAGCAGCTTGGCCTTGAGAGGAGGGCGCGAGCAGTACGTC.

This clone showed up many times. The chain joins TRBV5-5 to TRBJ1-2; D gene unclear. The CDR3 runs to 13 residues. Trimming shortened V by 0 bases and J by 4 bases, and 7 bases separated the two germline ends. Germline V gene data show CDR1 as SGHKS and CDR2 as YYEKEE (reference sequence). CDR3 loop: CASSLAQLYGYTF. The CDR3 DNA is TGTGCCAGCAGCTTGGCACAGCTCTATGGCTACACCTTC.

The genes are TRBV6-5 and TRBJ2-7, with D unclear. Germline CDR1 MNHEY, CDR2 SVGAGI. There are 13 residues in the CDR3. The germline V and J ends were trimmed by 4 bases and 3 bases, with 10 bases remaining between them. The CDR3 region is CASSSPRSYEQYV. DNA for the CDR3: TGTGCCAGCAGTTCCCCCAGGAGCTACGAGCAGTACGTC.

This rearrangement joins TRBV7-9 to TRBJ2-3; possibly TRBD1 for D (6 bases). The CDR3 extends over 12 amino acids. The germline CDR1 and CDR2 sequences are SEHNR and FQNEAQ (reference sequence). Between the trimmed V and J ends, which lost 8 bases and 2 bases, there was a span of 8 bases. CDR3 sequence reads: CASGTNTDTQYF. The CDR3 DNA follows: TGTGCCAGCGGGACAAACACAGATACGCAGTATTTT.

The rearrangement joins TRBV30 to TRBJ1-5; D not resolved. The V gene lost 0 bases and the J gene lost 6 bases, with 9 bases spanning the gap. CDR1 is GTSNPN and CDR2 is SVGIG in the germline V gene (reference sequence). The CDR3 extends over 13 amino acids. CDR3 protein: CAWSVLTSQPQHF. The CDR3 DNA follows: TGTGCCTGGAGTGTATTAACGTCTCAGCCCCAGCATTTT.

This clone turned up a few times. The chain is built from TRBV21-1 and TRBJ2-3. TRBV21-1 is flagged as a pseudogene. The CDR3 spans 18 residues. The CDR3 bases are TGTGCCAGCAGCAAAGTAGCAGGATCACAATCTAGCACAGATACGCAGTATTTT. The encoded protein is CASSKVAGSQSSTDTQYF.

In DNA, the CDR3 is TGTGCCAGCAGTAGGGTAGCGGGGGGCTACACCTTC. Translated: CASSRVAGGYTF. The rearrangement joins TRBV9 to TRBJ1-2; D gene ambiguous. Between the trimmed V and J ends, which lost 5 bases and 8 bases, there was a span of 13 bases. Looked up from germline, CDR1 is SGDLS and CDR2 is YYNGEE. CDR3 length: 12 residues. Combining the CDR3 with reference TRBV9 and TRBJ1-2 gives the whole variable domain DSGVTQTPKHLITATGQRVTLRCSPRSGDLSVYWYQQSLDQGLQFLIQYYNGEERAKGNILERFSAQQFPDLHSELNLSSLELGDSALYFCASSRVAGGYTFGSGTRLTVV.

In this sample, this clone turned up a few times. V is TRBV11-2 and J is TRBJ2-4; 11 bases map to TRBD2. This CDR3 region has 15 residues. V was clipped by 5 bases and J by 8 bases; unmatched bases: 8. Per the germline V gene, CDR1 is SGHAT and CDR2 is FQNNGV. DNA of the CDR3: TGTGCCAGCAGCGTAGGACTAGCGGGCGGAGACATTCAGTACTTC. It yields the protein CASSVGLAGGDIQYF.

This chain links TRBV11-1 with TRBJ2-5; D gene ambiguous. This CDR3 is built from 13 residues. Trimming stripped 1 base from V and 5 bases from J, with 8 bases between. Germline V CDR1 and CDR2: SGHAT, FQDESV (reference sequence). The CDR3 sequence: CASSLGPWETQYF. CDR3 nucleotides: TGTGCCAGCAGCTTAGGCCCGTGGGAGACCCAGTACTTC.